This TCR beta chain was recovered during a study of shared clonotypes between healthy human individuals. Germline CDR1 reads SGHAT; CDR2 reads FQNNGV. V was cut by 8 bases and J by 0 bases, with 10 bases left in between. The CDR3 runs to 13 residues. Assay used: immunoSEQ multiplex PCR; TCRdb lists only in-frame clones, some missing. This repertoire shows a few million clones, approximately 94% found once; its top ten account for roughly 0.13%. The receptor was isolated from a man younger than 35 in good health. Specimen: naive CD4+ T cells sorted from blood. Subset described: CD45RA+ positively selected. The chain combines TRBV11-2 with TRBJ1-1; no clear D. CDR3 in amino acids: CASVGSVNTEAFF. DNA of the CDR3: TGTGCCAGCGTGGGGAGTGTGAACACTGAAGCTTTCTTT.